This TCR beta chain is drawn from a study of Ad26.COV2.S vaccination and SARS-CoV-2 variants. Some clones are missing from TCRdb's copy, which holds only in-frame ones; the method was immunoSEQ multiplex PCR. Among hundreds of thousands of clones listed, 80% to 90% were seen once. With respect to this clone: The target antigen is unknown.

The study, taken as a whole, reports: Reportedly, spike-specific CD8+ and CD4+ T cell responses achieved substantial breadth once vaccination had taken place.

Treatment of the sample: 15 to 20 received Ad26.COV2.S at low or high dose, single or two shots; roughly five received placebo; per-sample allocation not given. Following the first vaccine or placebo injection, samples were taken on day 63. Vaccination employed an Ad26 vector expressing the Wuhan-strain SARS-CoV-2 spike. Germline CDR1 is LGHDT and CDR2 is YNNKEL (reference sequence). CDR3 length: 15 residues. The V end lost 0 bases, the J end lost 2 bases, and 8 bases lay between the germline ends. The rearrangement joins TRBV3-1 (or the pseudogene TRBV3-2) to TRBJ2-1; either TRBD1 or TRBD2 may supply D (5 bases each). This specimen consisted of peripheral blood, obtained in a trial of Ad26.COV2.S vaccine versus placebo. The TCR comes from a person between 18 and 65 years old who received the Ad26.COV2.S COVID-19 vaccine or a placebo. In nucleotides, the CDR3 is TGTGCCAGCAGCCAAGATCGAGGGGCCTACAATGAGCAGTTCTTC. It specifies CASSQDRGAYNEQFF.